This TCR beta chain was sequenced for a study of OX40 agonist ivuxolimab in advanced cancers. Repertoires were generated with immunoSEQ multiplex PCR, while TCRdb's copy carries only in-frame clones and drops some. Seen here are tens of thousands of clones, about 89% observed once, and the top ten hold over 5%. Germline V lookup: CDR1 MNHNY, CDR2 SVGAGI (reference sequence). With V trimmed by 6 bases and J by 5 bases, 5 bases remained unmatched. The CDR3 totals 13 residues. Sampled blood was obtained at baseline, cycle 4 day 1, and cycle 7 day 1. This chain uses TRBV6-6 with TRBJ2-7, with 9 positions matching TRBD1. This sequence originates from an adult with an advanced solid tumor such as melanoma, head and neck, liver or kidney cancer. The sample consisted of CD4+ or CD8+ T cells sorted from blood, taken in a trial of the OX40 agonist ivuxolimab. The CDR3, as DNA: TGTGCCAGCAGAAGACAGGGGGAGGACGAGCAGTACTTC. This sequence encodes CASRRQGEDEQYF.